The 15 T cell receptor beta chains below come from one sample, sequenced in a study of cytomegalovirus exposure and HLA in healthy donors. A multiplex PCR was run with 60 Vbeta primers and 13 Jbeta primers. Assay: immunoSEQ multiplex PCR; the TCRdb copy retains only in-frame clones and omits some. Of approximately 110,000 clones in the sample, 15% to 17% are singletons; the top ten hold about 1.9%. Material: PBMCs. The receptors were gathered from a woman younger than 35 in good health and CMV-seronegative.

This clone was observed a few times. J is TRBJ2-1 and V is TRBV19; TRBD2 matches at 16 bases. J lost 5 bases, V lost 5 bases, and 15 bases had no gene match. The germline V gene has CDR1 LNHDA and CDR2 SQIVND (reference sequence). There are 20 residues in the CDR3. CDR3: CASSPGPGTSGRARDNEQFF. Written as DNA, the CDR3 is TGTGCCAGTAGTCCGGGGCCGGGGACTAGCGGGAGGGCAAGGGACAATGAGCAGTTCTTC. Filled out from reference TRBV19 and TRBJ2-1, the complete variable domain reads DGGITQSPKYLFRKEGQNVTLSCEQNLNHDAMYWYRQDPGQGLRLIYYSQIVNDFQKGDIAEGYSVSREKKESFPLTVTSAQKNPTAFYLCASSPGPGTSGRARDNEQFFGPGTRLTVL.

This clone was seen more than once but under ten times. The CDR3 loop reads CSARGSTEAFF. In DNA, the CDR3 is TGCAGTGCTAGGGGGAGCACTGAAGCTTTCTTT. The chain uses TRBV20-1 and TRBJ1-1; D is undetermined. With 3 bases removed from V and 4 bases from J, the gap between germline ends came to 6 bases. Germline lookup yields CDR1 DFQATT and CDR2 SNEGSKA (reference sequence). CDR3 size: 11 residues.

This clone turned up a few times. V gene TRBV15 combines with J gene TRBJ2-1, with 7 bases fitting TRBD2. This CDR3 comprises 14 residues. Per germline, CDR1 LNHNV and CDR2 YYDKDF (reference sequence). V lost 2 bases to trimming and J lost 7 bases; unmatched junction nucleotides: 5. This CDR3 reads CATSRSGLVNEQFF. CDR3 DNA sequence: TGTGCCACCAGCAGAAGCGGACTAGTTAATGAGCAGTTCTTC. Full variable domain (remainder filled in from reference TRBV15 and TRBJ2-1): DAMVIQNPRYQVTQFGKPVTLSCSQTLNHNVMYWYQQKSSQAPKLLFHYYDKDFNNEADTPDNFQSRRPNTSFCFLDIRSPGLGDTAMYLCATSRSGLVNEQFFGPGTRLTVL.

V is TRBV28 and J is TRBJ2-5, with 7 bases matching TRBD2. This CDR3 contains 16 residues. The germline CDR1 and CDR2 sequences are MDHEN and SYDVKM. V trimming: 5 bases; J trimming: 4 bases; junction bases outside the gene matches: 13. The CDR3 reads CASSRRWNGGRETQYF. The CDR3 DNA reads TGTGCCAGCAGTAGAAGGTGGAACGGGGGGAGAGAGACCCAGTACTTC. Filled out from reference TRBV28 and TRBJ2-5, the complete variable domain reads DVKVTQSSRYLVKRTGEKVFLECVQDMDHENMFWYRQDPGLGLRLIYFSYDVKMKEKGDIPEGYSVSREKKERFSLILESASTNQTSMYLCASSRRWNGGRETQYFGPGTRLLVL.

This clone has just a few counts. The gene calls are TRBV6-5 and TRBJ1-1; TRBD1 might be the D (6 bases). The CDR3 length is 13 residues. CDR1 and CDR2 from the germline V gene are MNHEY and SVGAGI. V was pared by 0 bases and J by 5 bases, with 7 bases between. The CDR3 here is CASSYSTGTEAFF. The CDR3 DNA reads as TGTGCCAGCAGTTACTCAACAGGGACTGAAGCTTTCTTT.

The genes are TRBV10-3 and TRBJ2-2; 7 nucleotides align to TRBD1. The J segment lost 5 bases and the V segment lost 6 bases, leaving 6 bases of the junction unmatched. The CDR3 is 14 residues long. Germline V lookup: CDR1 ENHRY, CDR2 SYGVKD. The CDR3 region is CAIRGAGGTGELFF. CDR3 sequence (DNA): TGTGCCATCAGGGGGGCAGGGGGAACCGGGGAGCTGTTTTTT.

V gene TRBV30 combines with J gene TRBJ1-5; D remains ambiguous. V lost 2 bases and J lost 4, with 9 bases in between. The CDR3 sequence is 13 residues long. Looked up from germline, CDR1 is GTSNPN and CDR2 is SVGIG (reference sequence). The CDR3: CAWSPSVNQPQHF. The CDR3 bases are TGTGCCTGGAGTCCCTCAGTTAATCAGCCCCAGCATTTT.

The CDR3 is CASKPTGGSTDTQYF. In nucleotides, the CDR3 is TGTGCCAGTAAACCAACAGGGGGGAGCACAGATACGCAGTATTTT. The chain employs TRBV19 and TRBJ2-3; TRBD1 matches at 8 bases. J gave up 0 bases and V 7 bases, and 6 bases lay outside the gene matches. CDR1 and CDR2 from the germline V gene are LNHDA and SQIVND (reference sequence). The CDR3 totals 15 residues. Full variable domain (missing parts from reference TRBV19 and TRBJ2-3): DGGITQSPKYLFRKEGQNVTLSCEQNLNHDAMYWYRQDPGQGLRLIYYSQIVNDFQKGDIAEGYSVSREKKESFPLTVTSAQKNPTAFYLCASKPTGGSTDTQYFGPGTRLTVL.

The chain uses TRBV5-1 and TRBJ2-7; possibly TRBD1 for D (6 bases). CDR1 is SGHRS and CDR2 is YFSETQ in the germline V gene. The CDR3 is made up of 14 amino acids. V was pared by 4 bases and J by 5 bases, with 16 bases between. The CDR3 is CASSAQTGTHEQYF. CDR3 DNA sequence: TGCGCCAGCAGCGCACAAACAGGGACCCACGAGCAGTACTTC.

The sample holds a few counts of this clone. J is TRBJ1-3 and V is TRBV7-9; D not resolved. The CDR3 loop spans 13 amino acids. Germline lookup yields CDR1 SEHNR and CDR2 FQNEAQ (reference sequence). The V end was cut by 7 bases, the J end by 8 bases, with 15 bases between. CDR3: CASNPEARDTIYF. The CDR3 region has the DNA TGTGCCAGCAACCCCGAGGCCCGAGACACCATATATTTT.

This clone has only a few counts. This sequence joins TRBV5-6 and TRBJ2-7; a weak D match, TRBD2 (5 bases). Germline loops: CDR1 SGHDT, CDR2 YYEEEE. The CDR3 spans 15 residues. Trimming left V 5 bases short and J 2 bases short, with 17 bases between. The CDR3 spells CASRAREFGPYEQYF. In DNA form, the CDR3 reads TGTGCCAGCAGGGCCCGGGAATTTGGCCCCTACGAGCAGTACTTC. Filled out from reference TRBV5-6 and TRBJ2-7, the complete variable domain reads DAGVTQSPTHLIKTRGQQVTLRCSPKSGHDTVSWYQQALGQGPQFIFQYYEEEERQRGNFPDRFSGHQFPNYSSELNVNALLLGDSALYLCASRAREFGPYEQYFGPGTRLTVT.

The sample holds a few counts of this clone. V is TRBV6-1 and J is TRBJ1-2; no clear D gene. From germline, CDR1 is MNHNS and CDR2 SASEGT. CDR3 size: 13 residues. V lost 5 bases, J lost 4 bases, and 11 bases lay in between. The CDR3 spells CASSPGRLYGYTF. CDR3 nucleotides: TGTGCCAGCAGTCCGGGGAGGCTCTATGGCTACACCTTC.

This clone showed up just a few times. V and J are TRBV19 and TRBJ1-2, with 9 bases aligning to TRBD1. Per the germline V gene, CDR1 is LNHDA and CDR2 is SQIVND (reference sequence). The trim removed 6 bases at V and 6 bases at J, leaving 8 bases unmatched. The CDR3 is 14 amino acids. The CDR3 sequence: CASRRTGDVDGYTF. The CDR3, as DNA: TGTGCCAGTAGACGGACAGGGGATGTCGATGGCTACACCTTC.

As for this clone: Distinct nucleotide sequences in the sample also encode this CDR3. The CDR3 loop reads CAWSATRGNEQPQHF. The CDR3 DNA sequence: TGTGCCTGGAGTGCCACTCGGGGAAATGAGCAGCCCCAGCATTTT. This chain connects TRBV30 to TRBJ1-5; D call uncertain. This CDR3 spans 15 amino acids. The germline V gene encodes CDR1 GTSNPN and CDR2 SVGIG (reference sequence). V lost 1 base, J lost 7 bases, and 17 bases lay in between. Variable domain in full (rest from reference TRBV30 and TRBJ1-5): SQTIHQWPATLVQPVGSPLSLECTVEGTSNPNLYWYRQAAGRGLQLLFYSVGIGQISSEVPQNLSASRPQDRQFILSSKKLLLSDSGFYLCAWSATRGNEQPQHFGDGTRLSIL.

Only a few counts were recorded for this clone. CDR3 loop: CASSGREQYF. CDR3 sequence (DNA): TGTGCCAGCAGTGGTCGCGAGCAGTACTTC. The chain carries TRBV2 and TRBJ2-7; the D is unclear. CDR1 is SNHLY and CDR2 is FYNNEI in the germline V gene. This CDR3 is built from 10 residues. V lost 4 bases and J 6 bases, leaving 4 bases between the germline ends.